This is a list of T cell receptor beta chains from one sample in a study of identical twins. TCRdb re-called the 5' RACE reads with MiXCR, one entry per CDR3 protein. The table has 550,000 to 700,000 distinct CDR3 sequences, 20% to 25% seen once. This sample also appeared in a second study, on T cells expressing NK-cell markers.

Sample: PBMCs. These receptors were collected from a woman aged 18-29 years in good health. The CDR3 runs from the conserved cysteine through the conserved F or W. D genes are given only for firm matches. Some rows mark clone size as missing; the rest say once, few, many or name a class of expanded clone.

d_gene	abundance	v_gene	j_gene	CDR3aa	CDR3nt
.	few	TRBV20-1	TRBJ1-3	CSASGASGNTIYF	TGCAGTGCTAGCGGAGCTTCTGGAAACACCATATATTTT
TRBD2	.	TRBV7-2	TRBJ2-7	CASSRGGTSGLQYF	TGTGCCAGCAGCCGAGGTGGGACTAGCGGCCTCCAGTACTTC
TRBD2	many	TRBV27	TRBJ2-1	CASSLSPSSGRLYNEQFF	TGTGCCAGCAGTTTATCACCTTCTAGCGGGAGGTTGTACAATGAGCAGTTCTTC
.	few	TRBV6-5	TRBJ2-3	CASSYSGAEDTQYF	TGTGCCAGCAGTTACTCGGGGGCGGAAGATACGCAGTATTTT
.	.	TRBV20-1	TRBJ1-2	CSARGQGIYYGYTF	TGCAGTGCTAGGGGCCAGGGGATTTACTATGGCTACACCTTC
.	many	TRBV10-3	TRBJ1-1	CAISDWVGTEAFF	TGTGCCATCAGTGATTGGGTGGGCACTGAAGCTTTCTTT
.	.	TRBV10-3	TRBJ2-2	CATGWLVGTGELFF	TGTGCCACGGGATGGCTGGTTGGCACCGGGGAGCTGTTTTTT
.	.	TRBV20-1	TRBJ1-1	CSAPWEISRSTEAFF	TGCAGTGCCCCTTGGGAGATCTCCAGGAGCACTGAAGCTTTCTTT
TRBD2	few	TRBV10-3	TRBJ2-1	CAISAGTNNEQFF	TGTGCCATCAGTGCCGGGACTAACAATGAGCAGTTCTTC
TRBD2	.	TRBV10-1	TRBJ2-7	CASSEPGTSGSYEQYF	TGCGCCAGCAGTGAACCCGGGACTAGCGGCTCCTACGAGCAGTACTTC
TRBD1	few	TRBV10-1	TRBJ1-2	CASTQSGDRVCGYTF	TGCGCCAGCACCCAGTCAGGGGACAGGGTCTGCGGCTACACCTTC
.	few	TRBV3-1	TRBJ1-2	CASSQFTSGYTF	TGTGCCAGCAGCCAATTCACGAGTGGCTACACCTTC
.	few	TRBV6-1	TRBJ2-7	CASTPLRGAYEQYF	TGTGCCAGCACCCCCCTTCGCGGCGCCTACGAGCAGTACTTC
.	.	TRBV2	TRBJ2-7	CASSEGPHEQYF	TGTGCCAGCAGTGAAGGACCACACGAGCAGTACTTC
.	.	TRBV9	TRBJ1-2	CASSAGQTYGYTF	TGTGCCAGCAGCGCCGGACAGACTTATGGCTACACCTTC